The clone carrying this TCR beta chain has more than one count but fewer than ten. Its antigen is still unknown. This sample stems from a study of naive and memory T cell subsets. Alpha and beta libraries were amplified separately from the second PCR onward. Looked up from germline, CDR1 is MNHEY and CDR2 is SVGAGI. The V and J ends lost 9 bases and 2 bases respectively, with 18 bases between them. CDR3 length: 15 amino acids. The beta constant-region primer was an equimolar mix of two oligonucleotides covering TRBC1 and TRBC2. Four rounds of PCR amplified the ligated cDNA using nested alpha and beta constant-region primers plus SP2. TCRdb re-analysed the UMI-ligation and nested PCR reads in MiXCR, keeping a single row per CDR3 protein. The top ten hold approximately 2.8% of the sample, which has about 99,000 distinct CDR3 sequences, approximately 14% seen once. Study-wide results and caveats: Possibly reflecting memory cells re-expressing CD45RA, a few larger clonotypes occurred in naive repertoires, especially CD8. From naive to CM, EM and EMRA, diversity decreased and Gini increased.

V is TRBV6-5 and J is TRBJ2-3; D might be TRBD1 (6 bases). Sample: naive CD8+ T cells from blood. The sequence was obtained from a human donor in good health. The CDR3 loop reads CASANGQTSTDTQYF. DNA for the CDR3: TGTGCCAGTGCTAATGGACAGACGTCCACAGATACGCAGTATTTT.